The 21 T cell receptor beta chains given below trace back to one sample, sequenced in a study of T cells in Graves' hyperthyroidism and ophthalmopathy. Amplification yielded TCR beta CDR3 regions, with RNA transcripts as the source. A set of HTBI primers served as the primers for a first-round RT-PCR of the TCR CDR3. MiXCR, run by TCRdb on the multiplex PCR reads, gives a single entry per CDR3 protein. This table has more than 500,000 distinct CDR3 sequences, 15% to 20% appearing once. The sequencing sample was made of blood. Receptor source: a woman aged 25 to 39 with Graves' ophthalmopathy.

This clonotype was counted between two and nine times. V is TRBV25-1 and J is TRBJ2-7; D may be TRBD2 (5 bases). Germline CDR1 MGHDK, CDR2 SYGVNS. This CDR3 is 14 amino acids long. V lost 1 base and J 6 bases, leaving 13 bases between the germline ends. CDR3 nucleotides: TGTGCCAGCAGTGAATTGGAGGTTTCTGGCGAGCAGTACTTC. Its protein product is CASSELEVSGEQYF.

The sample holds a few counts of this clonotype. This CDR3 is CSVEVTADRDFNYGYTF. Here the CDR3 DNA reads TGCAGCGTTGAAGTAACTGCGGACAGGGATTTTAACTATGGCTACACCTTC. The chain couples TRBV29-1 to TRBJ1-2; 8 bases agree with TRBD1. The germline V gene has CDR1 SQVTM and CDR2 ANQGSEA. V shed 1 base, J shed 1 base, and the junction held 11 bases outside the gene matches. The CDR3 has 17 residues.

This clonotype has only a few counts. The chain joins TRBV7-2 to TRBJ1-1; a possible D gene is TRBD1 (5 bases). Trimming removed 2 bases at V and 4 bases at J, with 14 bases between. CDR3 length: 15 residues. Germline CDR1 is SGHTA and CDR2 is FQGNSA. The CDR3 nucleotides read TGTGCCAGCAGCTTAATTGCCGGGGCCGGCACTGAAGCTTTCTTT. Its protein product is CASSLIAGAGTEAFF. Variable domain in full (rest from reference TRBV7-2 and TRBJ1-1): GAGVSQSPSNKVTEKGKDVELRCDPISGHTALYWYRQSLGQGLEFLIYFQGNSAPDKSGLPSDRFSAERTGGSVSTLTIQRTQQEDSAVYLCASSLIAGAGTEAFFGQGTRLTVV.

This clonotype came up many times. This sequence joins TRBV5-1 and TRBJ2-1; TRBD2 matches at 10 bases. The CDR3 extends over 14 amino acids. Germline-derived CDR1 and CDR2 are SGHRS and YFSETQ. V was pared by 9 bases and J by 3 bases, with 6 bases of the junction left unmatched. This CDR3 is CATKTSGYYNEQFF. The CDR3 DNA sequence: TGCGCCACCAAGACTAGCGGGTACTACAATGAGCAGTTCTTC.

This clonotype was counted ten times or more. The gene calls are TRBV6-1 and TRBJ2-7; D unclear. Germline loops: CDR1 MNHNS, CDR2 SASEGT. V was trimmed by 1 base and J by 0 bases, leaving 7 bases between them. The CDR3 runs 14 residues. Here the CDR3 DNA reads TGTGCCAGCAGTGAAGATCCCTCCTCCTACGAGCAGTACTTC. Protein: CASSEDPSSYEQYF.

This clonotype was observed many times. The gene calls are TRBV29-1 and TRBJ1-1, with a tentative D call TRBD1 (5 bases). In germline, CDR1 is SQVTM, CDR2 ANQGSEA. V lost 3 bases to trimming and J lost 0 bases, with 23 bases between them. The CDR3 has 18 amino acids. The CDR3 reads CSVESGQTVGPMNTEAFF. The CDR3 DNA reads as TGCAGCGTTGAGTCTGGCCAAACGGTGGGGCCCATGAACACTGAAGCTTTCTTT.

In its sample, this clonotype was seen a few times. The chain has TRBV25-1 and TRBJ2-1; tentatively, D is TRBD2 (7 bases). V lost 5 bases, J lost 9 bases, and 14 bases lay in between. Germline V CDR1 and CDR2: MGHDK, SYGVNS. There are 13 residues in the CDR3. As DNA, the CDR3 is TGTGCCAGCAGTCCCCGGGGGGCGGGTGAGCAGTTCTTC. Protein sequence: CASSPRGAGEQFF.

This rearrangement joins TRBV12-3 or TRBV12-4 to TRBJ2-2; the D gene is possibly TRBD2 (6 bases). CDR3 length: 15 amino acids. V was clipped by 7 bases and J by 0 bases, with 12 bases between them. This CDR3 is CASIATGANTGELFF. CDR3 nucleotides: TGTGCCAGCATCGCGACGGGGGCGAACACCGGGGAGCTGTTTTTT.

V and J are TRBV4-2 and TRBJ2-1; tentatively, D is TRBD2 (6 bases). This CDR3 has 16 residues. Per germline, CDR1 LGHNA and CDR2 YNFKEQ. V shed 1 base and J shed 2 bases, with 12 bases lying between them. CDR3 amino acids: CASSQGDFVTYNEQFF. The CDR3 DNA is TGTGCCAGCAGCCAAGGGGACTTTGTTACCTACAATGAGCAGTTCTTC.

This clonotype occurred many times. The J gene is TRBJ2-1, the V gene TRBV2; 13 bases align to TRBD2. The CDR3 is made up of 15 amino acids. Germline values: CDR1 SNHLY, CDR2 FYNNEI. Trimming at V came to 4 bases and at J to 4 bases, leaving 1 base not matched to a gene. The CDR3 loop is CASSGLAGGYNEQFF. The CDR3 DNA reads TGTGCCAGCAGTGGACTAGCGGGAGGTTACAATGAGCAGTTCTTC. The full variable domain, in which reference TRBV2 and TRBJ2-1 provide the parts outside the CDR3, is EPEVTQTPSHQVTQMGQEVILRCVPISNHLYFYWYRQILGQKVEFLVSFYNNEISEKSEIFDDQFSVERPDGSNFTLKIRSTKLEDSAMYFCASSGLAGGYNEQFFGPGTRLTVL.

This clonotype was recorded at least ten times. The V call is TRBV28, the J call TRBJ2-5, with a weak D call TRBD1 (6 bases). The CDR3 is made up of 13 amino acids. The germline gives CDR1 MDHEN, CDR2 SYDVKM. The V gene lost 6 bases and the J gene lost 3 bases, with 11 bases spanning the gap. The CDR3 bases are TGTGCCAGCAGCGTAGGACAGAAAGAGACCCAGTACTTC. Residues: CASSVGQKETQYF.

J is TRBJ1-5 and V is TRBV6-1, with no clear D. Per the germline V gene, CDR1 is MNHNS and CDR2 is SASEGT. CDR3 length: 11 amino acids. The ends were cut back, 2 bases at V and 6 bases at J, with 2 bases in the middle. The CDR3 reads CASSELQPQHF. The CDR3 nucleotides are TGTGCCAGCAGTGAACTTCAGCCCCAGCATTTT.

This clonotype was picked up many times. This chain joins TRBV12-3 or TRBV12-4 and TRBJ2-7, with D tentatively TRBD1 (5 bases). The CDR3 covers 13 residues. The V end lost 6 bases, the J end lost 2 bases, and 11 bases lay between the germline ends. The chain's CDR3 is CASSFSRAYEQYF. CDR3 sequence (DNA): TGTGCCAGCAGCTTCAGCAGGGCCTACGAGCAGTACTTC.

V gene TRBV20-1 combines with J gene TRBJ2-7; 13 bases agree with TRBD2. The length of the CDR3 is 15 residues. The germline V gene encodes CDR1 DFQATT and CDR2 SNEGSKA (reference sequence). Trimming removed 6 bases from V and 5 bases from J; junction bases left unmatched: 10. The CDR3 DNA follows: TGCAGTGCGCGTTCACTAGCGGGAGGGCCCCACGAGCAGTACTTC. Translation gives CSARSLAGGPHEQYF.

This clonotype has at least ten counts. V and J are TRBV5-1 and TRBJ2-4; D not resolved. This CDR3 spans 14 amino acids. Trimming took 2 bases from V and 0 from J, leaving 6 bases between them. Germline V gene data show CDR1 as SGHRS and CDR2 as YFSETQ. This CDR3 reads CASSFGLAKNIQYF. As DNA, the CDR3 is TGCGCCAGCAGCTTCGGGCTAGCCAAAAACATTCAGTACTTC.

At least ten counts were recorded for this clonotype. V and J are TRBV7-2 and TRBJ1-6; D not certain. V lost 5 bases and J 7 bases, leaving 6 bases between the germline ends. The CDR3 spans 12 residues. CDR1 SGHTA and CDR2 FQGNSA come from the germline V gene. The CDR3 DNA follows: TGTGCCAGCAGCCCAAGAAATTCACCCCTCCACTTT. This encodes CASSPRNSPLHF.

This clonotype was seen many times. The rearrangement links TRBV7-2 to TRBJ1-4; 7 bases agree with TRBD1. Looked up from germline, CDR1 is SGHTA and CDR2 is FQGNSA. Trimming took 6 bases from V and 6 from J; bases not matched to a gene: 7. This CDR3 contains 14 residues. The CDR3: CASSARGWDEKLFF. The CDR3 coding sequence is TGTGCCAGCAGTGCCAGGGGGTGGGATGAAAAACTGTTTTTT.

This chain uses TRBV4-1 with TRBJ2-2, with 10 bases lining up with TRBD2. Trimming cost V 6 bases and J 5 bases; bases outside gene matches: 6. Germline values: CDR1 MGHRA, CDR2 YSYEKL. This CDR3 spans 15 amino acids. Here the CDR3 reads CASRPLAGATGELFF. The DNA of the CDR3 is TGCGCCAGCAGGCCCCTAGCGGGAGCTACCGGGGAGCTGTTTTTT.

This clonotype was detected only a few times. V gene TRBV2 combines with J gene TRBJ1-4, with D uncertain. V was trimmed by 3 bases and J by 8 bases, leaving 13 bases between them. The CDR3 is made up of 14 amino acids. The germline gives CDR1 SNHLY, CDR2 FYNNEI. The DNA of the CDR3 is TGTGCCAGCAGTGATTTTATAGGTGGGGAAAAACTGTTTTTT. This gives the protein CASSDFIGGEKLFF.

This sequence joins TRBV24-1 and TRBJ1-5; no reliable D call. Germline CDR1 KGHDR, CDR2 SFDVKD. V dropped 2 bases and J dropped 4 bases, with 5 bases sitting between them. The CDR3 is made up of 13 amino acids. Written as DNA, the CDR3 is TGTGCCACCAGTGATTACAAGAATCAGCCCCAGCATTTT. Translated, it gives CATSDYKNQPQHF.

The table lists this clonotype with many counts. V and J are TRBV20-1 and TRBJ2-1; 10 bases align to TRBD2. Per germline, CDR1 DFQATT and CDR2 SNEGSKA (reference sequence). V was clipped by 0 bases and J by 0 bases; unmatched bases: 5. This CDR3 is built from 17 residues. The CDR3 nucleotides read TGCAGTGCTAGAGATCATAGCGGGAGGTACTCCTACAATGAGCAGTTCTTC. Amino acids: CSARDHSGRYSYNEQFF.